This TCR beta chain stems from a study of T cell responses to AZD1222 COVID-19 vaccine. Study-level points and caveats: Unmutated variant regions are reportedly the target of nearly half of TCRs that are spike-specific.

V lost 7 bases and J 3 bases, leaving 10 bases between the germline ends. The CDR3 runs to 12 residues. The V gene's germline CDR1 is MDHEN and CDR2 SYDVKM. This clone showed up just once. The antigen remains undetermined. The protocol was immunoSEQ multiplex PCR, while the TCRdb copy is restricted to in-frame clones and leaves out a portion. The sample consists of approximately 150,000 clones, around 89% of them appearing once. The rearrangement joins TRBV28 to TRBJ2-7; D call uncertain. This TCR was sampled from an adult who received the AZD1222 COVID-19 vaccine. The specimen comprised peripheral blood, sampled 28 days after the second AZD1222 dose. This chain's CDR3 is CASTPGVYEQYF. CDR3 coding DNA: TGTGCCAGCACCCCTGGGGTCTACGAGCAGTACTTC. Full variable domain (outside the CDR3, taken from reference TRBV28 and TRBJ2-7): DVKVTQSSRYLVKRTGEKVFLECVQDMDHENMFWYRQDPGLGLRLIYFSYDVKMKEKGDIPEGYSVSREKKERFSLILESASTNQTSMYLCASTPGVYEQYFGPGTRLTVT.